The source of this TCR beta chain is a study of T-cell memory formation after mild COVID-19. TCRdb fed the 5' RACE reads into MiXCR, producing one record per CDR3 protein. The sample records nearly 110,000 distinct CDR3 sequences, 17% being singletons. As regards this clonotype: The target antigen is unknown.

The CDR3 loop spans 14 amino acids. In germline, CDR1 is DFQATT, CDR2 SNEGSKA (reference sequence). V dropped 1 base and J dropped 6 bases, with 13 bases sitting between them. Study results and limitations: The study found balanced CD4/CD8 in clones contracting day 15 to 85 and a CD4+ lean in later expanders. Pre-infection memory already had some responding clones, implying cross-reactive memory joined.

The receptor was isolated from an adult woman who had mild COVID-19 (a few samples of this study predate the infection). Cell type and time point are not known. Input material: PBMCs or a T cell subset sorted from them (not recorded which). The V call is TRBV20-1, the J call TRBJ1-5, with D tentatively TRBD1 (6 bases). CDR3 DNA sequence: TGCAGTGCTAGAGTAGGGGGGCCCGGTCAGCCCCAGCATTTT. Translated, it gives CSARVGGPGQPQHF.